Presented here are 15 T cell receptor beta chains from one specimen sequenced in a study of STAT3 mutations in large granular lymphocyte leukemia. Study-level findings and limits: Every T-LGLL patient had at least one immunodominant TCRbeta clonotype.

For these TCRs, the target antigens are not known. Repertoires were generated with immunoSEQ multiplex PCR, while TCRdb's copy carries only in-frame clones and drops some. The repertoire includes some 37,000 clones, about 88% of them detected once, and roughly 0.39% sits in the top ten. Sequencing was performed on PBMCs. Source of these receptors: a human donor with T large granular lymphocyte leukemia. Some clones in this sample may be carry-over from other donors' samples.

The rearrangement uses TRBV5-4 and TRBJ2-1; D is unresolved. Germline-derived CDR1 and CDR2 are SGHNT and YYREEE (reference sequence). The V and J ends lost 4 bases and 6 bases respectively, with 17 bases between them. The CDR3 totals 15 residues. The CDR3 nucleotides read TGTGCCAGCAGCCCCCCGGCAGTTTTCATCAATGAGCAGTTCTTC. It translates to CASSPPAVFINEQFF.

The chain has TRBV18 and TRBJ1-4; weak D call: TRBD1 (5 bases). Deletions cut 1 base from V and 8 bases from J, with 8 bases between. The CDR3 is 13 residues long. Looked up from germline, CDR1 is KGHSH and CDR2 is LQKENI. The CDR3 DNA reads as TGTGCCAGCTCACCACAAGGGGTCGAAAAACTGTTTTTT. Amino acid sequence: CASSPQGVEKLFF.

This chain joins TRBV29-1 and TRBJ2-7, with D maybe TRBD2 (6 bases). The CDR3 length is 11 residues. Trimming removed 6 bases from V and 7 bases from J, with 13 bases in between. Per the germline V gene, CDR1 is SQVTM and CDR2 is ANQGSEA. The CDR3: CSVGGAGEQYF. CDR3 DNA sequence: TGCAGCGTAGGAGGGGCGGGGGAGCAGTACTTC.

V gene TRBV19 combines with J gene TRBJ2-6; D unclear. Per germline, CDR1 LNHDA and CDR2 SQIVND (reference sequence). This CDR3 spans 16 amino acids. The V and J ends lost 0 bases and 1 base respectively, with 7 bases between them. CDR3 DNA sequence: TGTGCCAGTAGTATAGATCTGTTATCTGGGGCCAACGTCCTGACTTTC. It encodes CASSIDLLSGANVLTF.

J is TRBJ1-4 and V is TRBV7-6; possible D gene TRBD1, 5 bases. The V and J ends lost 5 bases and 4 bases respectively, with 11 bases between them. Germline V gene sequence: CDR1 SGHVS, CDR2 FNYEAQ. The CDR3 length is 14 residues. The CDR3 coding sequence is TGTGCCAGCAGCCAGACAGACAATAATGAAAAACTGTTTTTT. Translated, it gives CASSQTDNNEKLFF.

This chain links TRBV5-1 with TRBJ2-1; 8 bases are a match to TRBD2. Germline lookup yields CDR1 SGHRS and CDR2 YFSETQ. This CDR3 comprises 17 residues. With V trimmed by 6 bases and J by 0 bases, 11 bases remained unmatched. The CDR3 region is CASKDGRGDYSYNEQFF. CDR3 nucleotides: TGCGCCAGCAAGGACGGGCGGGGGGATTACTCCTACAATGAGCAGTTCTTC.

This chain uses TRBV7-9 with TRBJ2-2; D remains ambiguous. Germline CDR1 SEHNR, CDR2 FQNEAQ (reference sequence). V lost 6 bases to trimming and J lost 4 bases, with 12 bases between them. CDR3 length equals 14 residues. The CDR3 protein is CASSTLVGTGELFF. The CDR3 region has the DNA TGTGCCAGCAGTACCCTCGTGGGCACCGGGGAGCTGTTTTTT.

The gene calls are TRBV10-3 and TRBJ2-7; possible D gene TRBD2, 6 bases. Germline V CDR1 and CDR2: ENHRY, SYGVKD. The CDR3 contains 12 residues. Trimming took 9 bases from V and 3 from J, leaving 12 bases between them. In DNA form, the CDR3 reads TGTGCCATGGGGGGAAGCCTCTACGAGCAGTACTTC. Translating gives CAMGGSLYEQYF.

V usage is TRBV28 and J usage is TRBJ1-2; no firm D call. V was trimmed by 7 bases and J by 2 bases, leaving 14 bases between them. The CDR3 length is 14 residues. The germline CDR1 and CDR2 sequences are MDHEN and SYDVKM. The chain's CDR3 is CASMESGYNYGYTF. The CDR3 DNA sequence: TGTGCCAGCATGGAGTCGGGGTACAACTATGGCTACACCTTC.

The CDR3 here is CASRPDGNTGELFF. CDR3 bases: TGCGCCAGCAGACCCGACGGGAACACCGGGGAGCTGTTTTTT. The chain uses TRBV10-1 and TRBJ2-2; no clear D. The CDR3 loop spans 14 amino acids. V was shortened by 6 bases and J by 1 base, with 9 bases between the two germline ends. Germline lookup yields CDR1 WNHNN and CDR2 SYGVQD (reference sequence).

The chain uses TRBV5-1 and TRBJ2-7, with 7 bases aligning to TRBD2. Unmatched junction bases numbered 4, after V lost 1 base and J lost 3 bases. Germline CDR1 reads SGHRS; CDR2 reads YFSETQ. This CDR3 is 14 amino acids long. CDR3 DNA sequence: TGCGCCAGCAGCTTGCGAGCGGGATACTACGAGCAGTACTTC. It is translated as CASSLRAGYYEQYF.

The CDR3 loop reads CASSVAGGSSYGYTF. The CDR3 region has the DNA TGTGCCAGCAGCGTAGCTGGAGGCAGTTCCTATGGCTACACCTTC. The rearrangement uses TRBV9 and TRBJ1-2; D not resolved. Trimming took 0 bases from V and 4 from J, leaving 13 bases between them. The germline V gene has CDR1 SGDLS and CDR2 YYNGEE. The CDR3 contains 15 residues.

The chain is built from TRBV5-4 and TRBJ2-4; D may be TRBD2 (5 bases). The germline gives CDR1 SGHNT, CDR2 YYREEE (reference sequence). The CDR3 consists of 13 residues. V was cut by 4 bases and J by 10 bases, with 15 bases left in between. The CDR3 DNA sequence: TGTGCCAGCAGCCGAACCGTCGGGGAAATTCAGTACTTC. Translated, it gives CASSRTVGEIQYF.

The gene calls are TRBV6-6 and TRBJ1-1; the match to TRBD1 covers 10 bases. CDR1 and CDR2 from the germline V gene are MNHNY and SVGAGI (reference sequence). This CDR3 region has 15 residues. The ends lost 4 bases at V and 0 bases at J; junction bases unmatched: 2. This chain's CDR3 is CASSSTGGMNTEAFF. For the CDR3, the DNA is TGTGCCAGCAGTTCGACAGGGGGCATGAACACTGAAGCTTTCTTT.

The V and J genes are TRBV29-1 and TRBJ2-2; D not certain. The CDR3 runs to 11 residues. The germline V gene has CDR1 SQVTM and CDR2 ANQGSEA. The V end lost 3 bases, the J end lost 4 bases, and 3 bases lay between the germline ends. The CDR3, as DNA: TGCAGCGTTGACCTCACCGGGGAGCTGTTTTTT. It is translated as CSVDLTGELFF.